Listed below are T cell receptor beta chains from one sample, sequenced in a study of T-cell reconstitution after alpha-beta-depleted transplantation in children. Each CDR3 protein is one row after TCRdb ran MiXCR on the PCR reads. The table has approximately 1,000,000 distinct CDR3 sequences, about 26% seen once; the top ten hold around 30%. The sequences come from PBMCs, mostly from graft donor cells, collected 360 days after TCRalphabeta/CD19-depleted stem cell transplant. Receptor source: a boy in the first two years of life who had a stem cell transplant for SCID, so the T cells may come from the graft donor. Each CDR3 is given with its conserved first and last residue. A D gene is named only where the DNA matches it firmly. Not every row has a clone size; where given, it reads once, few, many or a size class.

d_call clone_size j_call v_call cdr3_aa cdr3_nt
TRBD1 . TRBJ2-7 TRBV12-3/TRBV12-4 CASSLALTGGYSYEQYF TGTGCCAGCAGTTTAGCGCTAACAGGGGGCTATTCCTACGAGCAGTACTTC
TRBD2 few TRBJ2-7 TRBV12-3/TRBV12-4 CASSWGLAGYEQYF TGTGCCAGCAGTTGGGGACTAGCGGGTTACGAGCAGTACTTC
TRBD2 . TRBJ2-7 TRBV3-1 CASSQSWRGTYEQYF TGTGCCAGCAGCCAATCTTGGCGGGGGACCTACGAGCAGTACTTC
. once TRBJ2-7 TRBV20-1 CSAIRGPLSYEQYF TGCAGTGCTATACGGGGCCCCCTCTCCTACGAGCAGTACTTC
. few TRBJ2-7 TRBV6-5 CATDGGNEQYF TGTGCCACCGATGGGGGGAACGAGCAGTACTTC
TRBD2 few TRBJ2-1 TRBV5-1 CASSTWTSGVLGQEQFF TGCGCCAGCAGCACCTGGACTAGCGGGGTCTTAGGGCAAGAGCAGTTCTTC
TRBD1 . TRBJ1-2 TRBV5-1 CASSDTGQNYGYTF TGCGCCAGCAGCGACACGGGACAGAACTATGGCTACACCTTC
TRBD2 few TRBJ2-5 TRBV5-1 CASSTGLAIQQETQYF TGCGCCAGCAGCACGGGACTAGCGATACAGCAAGAGACCCAGTACTTC
TRBD1 . TRBJ1-1 TRBV29-1 CSVLPGQGLISTEAFF TGCAGCGTTCTACCGGGACAGGGACTGATAAGCACTGAAGCTTTCTTT
. many TRBJ2-3 TRBV4-3 CASSQESSTDTQYF TGCGCCAGCAGCCAGGAGTCTAGCACAGATACGCAGTATTTT
TRBD1 . TRBJ2-7 TRBV28 CASSLWGDRASYEQYF TGTGCCAGCAGTTTATGGGGGGACAGGGCCTCCTACGAGCAGTACTTC
TRBD2 . TRBJ2-1 TRBV7-2 CASNGGFGTEQFF TGTGCCAGCAACGGGGGGTTTGGCACCGAGCAGTTCTTC
TRBD1 many TRBJ2-3 TRBV6-1 CASSAPNRGSTDTQYF TGTGCCAGCAGTGCCCCTAACAGGGGTAGCACAGATACGCAGTATTTT
. few TRBJ1-5 TRBV20-1 CSALDESNQPQHF TGCAGTGCTTTGGACGAGAGCAATCAGCCCCAGCATTTT
. few TRBJ1-1 TRBV7-9 CASSLYIEGEAFF TGTGCCAGCAGCTTATATATCGAGGGAGAAGCTTTCTTT
. . TRBJ2-7 TRBV2 CASSDGESVGSYEQYF TGTGCCAGCAGTGACGGGGAATCCGTTGGGAGCTACGAGCAGTACTTC
. . TRBJ1-2 TRBV29-1 CSVAGDNNYGYTF TGCAGCGTTGCGGGGGACAACAACTATGGCTACACCTTC
TRBD1 . TRBJ1-5 TRBV4-1 CASSGTGGPNQPQHF TGCGCCAGCAGCGGGACAGGGGGTCCCAATCAGCCCCAGCATTTT
TRBD2 few TRBJ2-7 TRBV9 CASSPRTSGVLPYEQYF TGTGCCAGCAGCCCACGGACTAGCGGGGTCCTTCCCTACGAGCAGTACTTC
. few TRBJ2-6 TRBV5-1 CASLKVPGANVLTF TGCGCCAGCCTAAAAGTTCCTGGGGCCAACGTCCTGACTTTC
TRBD2 . TRBJ2-3 TRBV20-1 CSARGASGVPDTQYF TGCAGTGCTAGAGGGGCTAGCGGGGTGCCAGATACGCAGTATTTT
. few TRBJ2-7 TRBV18 CASSGLGYEQYF TGTGCCAGCTCAGGACTCGGATACGAGCAGTACTTC
. . TRBJ2-3 TRBV7-3 CASSRLPFPDTQYF TGTGCCAGCAGCCGTCTACCGTTCCCAGATACGCAGTATTTT
. . TRBJ2-4 TRBV7-9 CASSLQWAGGIKNIQYF TGTGCCAGCAGCTTACAGTGGGCAGGGGGGATCAAAAACATTCAGTACTTC
. few TRBJ1-3 TRBV9 CASNPTSDRRNTIYF TGTGCCAGCAACCCCACCTCCGACAGACGAAACACCATATATTTT
. . TRBJ1-5 TRBV12-3/TRBV12-4 CASSLGLAGSQPQHF TGTGCCAGCAGTTTGGGTCTCGCCGGGTCTCAGCCCCAGCATTTT
. . TRBJ2-4 TRBV20-1 CSARDLNIQYF TGCAGTGCTAGAGATCTGAACATTCAGTACTTC
. . TRBJ2-5 TRBV18 CASSPPEGLARETQYF TGTGCCAGCTCACCACCAGAAGGCCTAGCGCGGGAGACCCAGTACTTC
. . TRBJ2-5 TRBV4-2 CASSQESGGPRETQYF TGTGCCAGCAGCCAAGAGAGTGGGGGGCCGCGGGAGACCCAGTACTTC
TRBD1 . TRBJ2-2 TRBV7-9 CASSSRTGVDTGELFF TGTGCCAGCAGCTCGAGGACAGGGGTGGACACCGGGGAGCTGTTTTTT
TRBD2 . TRBJ2-5 TRBV7-3 CASSLTPSGETQYF TGTGCCAGCAGCTTAACCCCTAGCGGGGAGACCCAGTACTTC
TRBD2 . TRBJ2-1 TRBV6-5 CASSYHGASGGEVEQFF TGTGCCAGCAGTTACCACGGGGCTAGCGGGGGGGAGGTTGAGCAGTTCTTC
. few TRBJ2-7 TRBV4-2 CASSQEVKGSYEQYF TGTGCCAGCAGCCAAGAGGTGAAAGGGTCCTACGAGCAGTACTTC
. many TRBJ1-6 TRBV28 CASISGSGSPLHF TGTGCCAGCATTTCCGGGTCGGGTTCACCCCTCCACTTT
. . TRBJ2-7 TRBV5-1 CASSLAWQTLSYEQYF TGCGCCAGCAGCTTGGCCTGGCAGACCCTCTCCTACGAGCAGTACTTC
. . TRBJ2-2 TRBV7-2 CASSFVLPGHWSGELFF TGTGCCAGCAGCTTCGTATTACCGGGACACTGGTCCGGGGAGCTGTTTTTT
TRBD1 few TRBJ2-4 TRBV20-1 CSARDRAGGAAKNIQYF TGCAGTGCTAGAGATCGGGCAGGGGGAGCCGCCAAAAACATTCAGTACTTC
TRBD1 few TRBJ1-1 TRBV19 CASSPGTGGEDTEAFF TGTGCCAGTAGTCCGGGGACAGGGGGAGAGGACACTGAAGCTTTCTTT
TRBD2 few TRBJ2-5 TRBV4-1 CASSPSPAGVGETQYF TGCGCCAGCAGCCCCAGCCCCGCGGGGGTAGGAGAGACCCAGTACTTC
TRBD1 . TRBJ1-4 TRBV5-1 CASSLGQGRTNEKLFF TGCGCCAGCAGCTTGGGACAGGGAAGGACTAATGAAAAACTGTTTTTT
TRBD1 few TRBJ1-1 TRBV7-8 CASSLAPGQGLHAFF TGTGCCAGCAGCTTAGCGCCGGGACAGGGATTGCATGCTTTCTTT
TRBD1 few TRBJ1-1 TRBV19 CASSTDREGSEAFF TGTGCCAGTAGTACTGACAGGGAAGGGTCTGAAGCTTTCTTT
. few TRBJ2-3 TRBV7-2 CASSLVIGTTDTQYF TGTGCCAGCAGCTTAGTTATCGGTACAACAGATACGCAGTATTTT
. . TRBJ2-4 TRBV4-2 CASSILGEPIQYF TGTGCCAGCAGTATCTTAGGGGAGCCCATTCAGTACTTC
. . TRBJ2-6 TRBV5-1 CASTFDRSTGANVLTF TGCGCCAGCACCTTTGACAGAAGTACTGGGGCCAACGTCCTGACTTTC
. . TRBJ1-2 TRBV12-3/TRBV12-4 CASGSQGGVFGYTF TGTGCCAGCGGCTCACAGGGAGGGGTATTTGGCTACACCTTC
. few TRBJ2-1 TRBV20-1 CSAREGSRAYNEQFF TGCAGTGCTAGAGAGGGCAGCAGGGCCTACAATGAGCAGTTCTTC
. once TRBJ2-1 TRBV7-2 CASSSEFSSYNEQFF TGTGCCAGCAGCTCGGAGTTTAGCTCCTACAATGAGCAGTTCTTC
TRBD1 . TRBJ1-6 TRBV12-3/TRBV12-4 CASSPSARGHSPLHF TGTGCCAGCAGTCCTTCGGCCAGGGGGCATTCACCCCTCCACTTT
. few TRBJ1-1 TRBV29-1 CSGTANTEAFF TGCAGCGGTACAGCGAACACTGAAGCTTTCTTT
. . TRBJ2-1 TRBV20-1 CSARFPNGHSYNEQFF TGCAGTGCTAGGTTCCCAAACGGCCACTCCTACAATGAGCAGTTCTTC
. . TRBJ2-3 TRBV7-9 CASSLGVLGDTQYF TGTGCCAGCAGCTTAGGTGTCCTCGGGGATACGCAGTATTTT
. . TRBJ2-7 TRBV28 CAAEGGDEQYF TGTGCTGCTGAAGGGGGTGACGAGCAGTACTTC
. . TRBJ2-1 TRBV10-1 CASSPNTGPYNEQFF TGCGCCAGCAGTCCCAACACGGGCCCCTACAATGAGCAGTTCTTC
TRBD2 . TRBJ2-5 TRBV11-2 CASSPQVVRLAGAQETQYF TGTGCCAGCAGCCCGCAAGTCGTTCGACTAGCGGGGGCTCAAGAGACCCAGTACTTC
. . TRBJ1-1 TRBV9 CASSVYPLRSGANTEAFF TGTGCCAGCAGCGTATACCCCCTCAGGTCAGGGGCGAACACTGAAGCTTTCTTT
. few TRBJ1-3 TRBV12-3/TRBV12-4 CASSLAGAYSGNTIYF TGTGCCAGCAGTTTAGCAGGGGCCTACTCTGGAAACACCATATATTTT
. . TRBJ2-7 TRBV19 CASSIVDSEIAYEQYF TGTGCCAGTAGTATAGTTGACAGCGAGATCGCCTACGAGCAGTACTTC
. few TRBJ1-4 TRBV28 CASSPIWFGEKSNEKLFF TGTGCCAGCAGTCCCATTTGGTTTGGAGAAAAGAGTAATGAAAAACTGTTTTTT